The next 4 T cell receptor beta chains were all read from a single sample in a study of CD8 T cells in Susac syndrome. The RNA input was about 0.5 to 1 ug, and it was reverse transcribed with random hexamers. Each CDR3 protein is one row after TCRdb ran MiXCR on the immunoSEQ multiplex PCR reads. The repertoire holds around 300,000 distinct CDR3 sequences, with 65% to 90% as singletons. The sequenced sample was CD8+ T cells from PBMCs. Receptors originate from a human donor with multiple sclerosis.

This chain links TRBV4-1 with TRBJ2-2, with TRBD2 identical over 11 bases. Germline CDR1 MGHRA, CDR2 YSYEKL. The CDR3 runs to 17 residues. J lost 5 bases, V lost 4 bases, and 9 bases had no gene match. The CDR3 coding sequence is TGCGCCAGCAGCCGTACTCTAGCGGGAGGAGGGACCGGGGAGCTGTTTTTT. Its translation: CASSRTLAGGGTGELFF.

The rearrangement uses TRBV6-2 or TRBV6-3 and TRBJ1-2; D gene unclear. Germline loops: CDR1 MNHEY, CDR2 SVGEGT. This CDR3 has 15 amino acids. Trimming removed 6 bases at V and 2 bases at J, with 16 bases between. In nucleotides, the CDR3 is TGTGCCAGCAGACCCGATTCTTACAAGAACTATGGCTACACCTTC. Amino acids: CASRPDSYKNYGYTF.

This chain joins TRBV11-2 and TRBJ1-1; 10 bases map to TRBD1. This CDR3 is built from 14 residues. Trimming took 4 bases from V and 7 from J; bases not matched to a gene: 6. Germline-derived CDR1 and CDR2 are SGHAT and FQNNGV. This CDR3 reads CASSWTGGGLEAFF. The CDR3 DNA reads TGTGCCAGCAGCTGGACAGGGGGGGGTCTTGAAGCTTTCTTT.

This clonotype was observed a handful of times. V gene TRBV27 combines with J gene TRBJ1-2; D perhaps matches TRBD1 (5 bases). V was shortened by 5 bases and J by 8 bases, with 15 bases between the two germline ends. In germline, CDR1 is MNHEY, CDR2 SMNVEV (reference sequence). The CDR3 runs 13 residues. In nucleotides, the CDR3 is TGTGCCAGCAGTCTCGGGGGTCAAGAAGGCTACACCTTC. Its translation is CASSLGGQEGYTF.